Each of the 11 T cell receptor beta chains below was sequenced from the same sample in a study of shared clonotypes between healthy human individuals. The protocol was immunoSEQ multiplex PCR, while the TCRdb copy is restricted to in-frame clones and leaves out a portion. The repertoire consists of 2,500,000 or so clones, with more than 80% occurring once and the leading ten covering roughly 0.15%. Sequencing used naive CD4+ T cells sorted from blood. Sample subset: CD45RA+ positively selected. These receptors were obtained from a man in his late teens or twenties in good health.

The chain is built from TRBV7-2 and TRBJ2-3; D remains ambiguous. Germline V gives CDR1 SGHTA, CDR2 FQGNSA. The CDR3 consists of 14 residues. The V end was cut by 0 bases, the J end by 4 bases, with 8 bases between. The CDR3 DNA reads as TGTGCCAGCAGCTTAGCGGGCCGGTCAGATACGCAGTATTTT. Amino acids: CASSLAGRSDTQYF.

The chain combines TRBV19 with TRBJ1-1; weak D call: TRBD1 (6 bases). The CDR3 has 13 amino acids. V lost 7 bases and J 11 bases, leaving 20 bases between the germline ends. Germline V gene lookup returns CDR1 LNHDA and CDR2 SQIVND (reference sequence). The CDR3 loop reads CASNPNLGTRAFF. CDR3 DNA sequence: TGTGCCAGTAACCCTAACTTAGGGACACGGGCTTTCTTT.

The table lists this clone with a count of one. The chain recombines TRBV7-2 with TRBJ1-6; D not certain. CDR1 is SGHTA and CDR2 is FQGNSA in the germline V gene. V was cut by 7 bases and J by 5 bases, with 15 bases left in between. The CDR3 has 15 residues. The CDR3 region is CASNDQWRNNSPLHF. Written as DNA, the CDR3 is TGTGCCAGCAACGACCAGTGGCGGAATAATTCACCCCTCCACTTT.

The CDR3 coding sequence is TGTGCCAGTAAGGATCAGGGGGCCACCGGGGAGCTGTTTTTT. Its protein product is CASKDQGATGELFF. The V gene is TRBV19, the J gene TRBJ2-2, with TRBD1 identical over 8 bases. CDR3 length: 14 amino acids. CDR1 and CDR2 (germline): LNHDA, SQIVND (reference sequence). The V and J ends lost 7 bases and 4 bases, in that order; junction bases with no gene match: 5.

The gene calls are TRBV6-6 and TRBJ1-5; 7 bases match TRBD1. The CDR3 spans 13 residues. Germline CDR1 is MNHNY and CDR2 is SVGAGI (reference sequence). V gave up 6 bases and J gave up 4 bases; unmatched junction bases: 3. The CDR3: CASSVQGNQPQHF. As DNA, the CDR3 is TGTGCCAGCAGCGTACAGGGGAATCAGCCCCAGCATTTT.

In the case of this clone: The sample carries other DNA sequences with the same CDR3. The chain has TRBV10-3 and TRBJ1-4; D is uncertain. Trimming left V 0 bases short and J 5 bases short, with 10 bases between. CDR1 is ENHRY, CDR2 SYGVKD, per germline. The CDR3 spans 15 residues. The CDR3 spells CAISESGRSNEKLFF. The CDR3 coding sequence is TGTGCCATCAGTGAGTCAGGCAGGTCCAATGAAAAACTGTTTTTT.

V is TRBV5-1 and J is TRBJ1-1; 8 positions agree with TRBD1. Germline assignment: CDR1 SGHRS and CDR2 YFSETQ. The CDR3 totals 15 residues. V was pared by 4 bases and J by 0 bases, with 5 bases of the junction left unmatched. The CDR3 here is CASSRGDRMNTEAFF. In DNA, the CDR3 is TGCGCCAGCAGCCGTGGGGACAGGATGAACACTGAAGCTTTCTTT. Filled out from reference TRBV5-1 and TRBJ1-1, the complete variable domain reads KAGVTQTPRYLIKTRGQQVTLSCSPISGHRSVSWYQQTPGQGLQFLFEYFSETQRNKGNFPGRFSGRQFSNSRSEMNVSTLELGDSALYLCASSRGDRMNTEAFFGQGTRLTVV.

This clone was observed a handful of times. The J gene is TRBJ1-6, the V gene TRBV28, with D unclear. The CDR3 is made up of 13 amino acids. Germline V gene lookup returns CDR1 MDHEN and CDR2 SYDVKM. Between the trimmed V and J ends, which lost 3 bases and 9 bases, there was a span of 9 bases. The CDR3 bases are TGTGCCAGCAGTTTCGGCGCCACTTCACCCCTCCACTTT. Encoded protein: CASSFGATSPLHF.

As to this clone: The sample contains more than one DNA sequence encoding this CDR3. The rearrangement uses TRBV9 and TRBJ2-3, with D unclear. V was clipped by 0 bases and J by 4 bases, with 6 bases between them. The germline CDR1 and CDR2 sequences are SGDLS and YYNGEE. This CDR3 region has 13 residues. The CDR3 DNA reads TGTGCCAGCAGCGTAGAAGGTGCAGATACGCAGTATTTT. Translation gives CASSVEGADTQYF.

The rearrangement links TRBV7-6 to TRBJ1-5; D may be TRBD1 (6 bases). Trimming removed 5 bases at V and 6 bases at J, with 14 bases between. The V gene's germline CDR1 is SGHVS and CDR2 FNYEAQ. The CDR3 length is 14 residues. The CDR3 spells CASSPIAGVQPQHF. CDR3 sequence (DNA): TGTGCCAGCAGCCCCATAGCAGGGGTTCAGCCCCAGCATTTT.

This clone was detected a few times. The gene calls are TRBV6-5 and TRBJ1-1; weak D call: TRBD1 (5 bases). The V gene's germline CDR1 is MNHEY and CDR2 SVGAGI. Deletions cut 6 bases from V and 3 bases from J, with 17 bases between. This CDR3 has 15 residues. CDR3 sequence: CASRLLTGAYTEAFF. The CDR3 bases are TGTGCCAGCAGGCTATTAACCGGGGCTTACACTGAAGCTTTCTTT.